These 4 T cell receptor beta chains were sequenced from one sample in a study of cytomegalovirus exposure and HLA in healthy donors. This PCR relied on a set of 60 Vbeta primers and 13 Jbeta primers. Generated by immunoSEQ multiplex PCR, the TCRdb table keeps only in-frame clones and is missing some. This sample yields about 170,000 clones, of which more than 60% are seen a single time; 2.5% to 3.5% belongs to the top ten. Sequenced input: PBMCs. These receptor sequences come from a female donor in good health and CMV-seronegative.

CDR3 in amino acids: CAAEGGNTEAFF. The CDR3 nucleotides read TGTGCCGCGGAGGGCGGTAACACTGAAGCTTTCTTT. This sequence joins TRBV6-5 and TRBJ1-1; D gene ambiguous. The germline V gene has CDR1 MNHEY and CDR2 SVGAGI. The CDR3 contains 12 residues. V lost 11 bases and J 2 bases, leaving 12 bases between the germline ends.

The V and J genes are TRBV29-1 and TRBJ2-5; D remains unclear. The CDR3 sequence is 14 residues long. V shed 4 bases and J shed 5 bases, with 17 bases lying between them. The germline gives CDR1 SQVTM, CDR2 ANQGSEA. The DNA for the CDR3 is TGCAGCGTTGGGCAGCTCCGCGGTGGTGAGACCCAGTACTTC. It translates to CSVGQLRGGETQYF.

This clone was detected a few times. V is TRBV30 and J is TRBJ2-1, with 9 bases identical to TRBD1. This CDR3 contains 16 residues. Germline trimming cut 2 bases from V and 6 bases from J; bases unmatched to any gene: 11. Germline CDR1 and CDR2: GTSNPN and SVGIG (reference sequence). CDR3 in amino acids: CAWSRSGTGLSNEQFF. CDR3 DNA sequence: TGTGCCTGGAGTCGATCCGGGACAGGGTTAAGCAATGAGCAGTTCTTC. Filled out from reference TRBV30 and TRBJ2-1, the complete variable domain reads SQTIHQWPATLVQPVGSPLSLECTVEGTSNPNLYWYRQAAGRGLQLLFYSVGIGQISSEVPQNLSASRPQDRQFILSSKKLLLSDSGFYLCAWSRSGTGLSNEQFFGPGTRLTVL.

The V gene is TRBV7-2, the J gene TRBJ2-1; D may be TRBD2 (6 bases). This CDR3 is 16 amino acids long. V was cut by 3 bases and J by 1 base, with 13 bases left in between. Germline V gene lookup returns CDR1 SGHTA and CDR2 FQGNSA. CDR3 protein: CASSFRLGGSYNEQFF. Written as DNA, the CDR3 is TGTGCCAGCAGCTTCAGACTAGGAGGTTCCTACAATGAGCAGTTCTTC.